One sample yielded the 15 T cell receptor beta chains listed below, sequenced in a study of T cells after yellow fever vaccination. MiXCR, run by TCRdb on the 5' RACE reads, gives a single entry per CDR3 protein. The sample has about 160,000 distinct CDR3 sequences; around 7.2% are singletons. This material consisted of CD4+ T cells sorted from PBMCs, taken 5 to 6 days after the first yellow fever vaccination. The receptors were sampled from a man aged 18 to 30 who received the YFV17D yellow fever vaccine.

This clonotype was seen at least ten times. The chain's CDR3 is CASSLMIDQATQYF. Written as DNA, the CDR3 is TGTGCCAGCAGCCTCATGATCGATCAGGCTACGCAGTATTTT. The V call is TRBV3-1, the J call TRBJ2-3; D unclear. The CDR3 consists of 14 residues. The V end was cut by 4 bases, the J end by 8 bases, with 16 bases between. Germline lookup yields CDR1 LGHDT and CDR2 YNNKEL (reference sequence).

This clonotype was seen a few times. The J gene is TRBJ2-3, the V gene TRBV7-9; D gene unclear. This CDR3 is 15 amino acids long. The germline CDR1 and CDR2 sequences are SEHNR and FQNEAQ (reference sequence). The V gene lost 1 base and the J gene lost 2 bases, with 10 bases spanning the gap. Here the CDR3 reads CASSLDGVFTDTQYF. DNA for the CDR3: TGTGCCAGCAGCTTAGATGGGGTTTTCACAGATACGCAGTATTTT.

The chain carries TRBV3-1 and TRBJ1-4; D not certain. V lost 1 base to trimming and J lost 7 bases, with 10 bases between them. The germline gives CDR1 LGHDT, CDR2 YNNKEL (reference sequence). The CDR3 is 14 residues long. Here the CDR3 DNA reads TGTGCCAGCAGCCAAGCGGTAAATAGTGAAAAACTGTTTTTT. Amino acids: CASSQAVNSEKLFF.

This clonotype was counted a few times. The CDR3 loop reads CASSSLGGRGNQPQHF. The CDR3 DNA is TGTGCCAGCAGCTCCCTCGGGGGGCGCGGCAATCAGCCCCAGCATTTT. V and J are TRBV7-8 and TRBJ1-5; a possible D gene is TRBD1 (6 bases). V lost 4 bases, J lost 2 bases, and 15 bases lay in between. The length of the CDR3 is 16 residues. The germline gives CDR1 SGHVS, CDR2 FQNEAQ. The entire variable domain, with the rest obtained from reference TRBV7-8 and TRBJ1-5, is as follows: GAGVSQSPRYKVAKRGQDVALRCDPISGHVSLFWYQQALGQGPEFLTYFQNEAQLDKSGLPSDRFFAERPEGSVSTLKIQRTQQEDSAVYLCASSSLGGRGNQPQHFGDGTRLSIL.

The chain's CDR3 is CASTRGVSNEQFF. DNA for the CDR3: TGTGCCAGCACCCGGGGGGTAAGCAATGAGCAGTTCTTC. The chain carries TRBV7-2 and TRBJ2-1; 7 bases are shared with TRBD2. The CDR3 contains 13 residues. V lost 7 bases to trimming and J lost 6 bases; unmatched junction nucleotides: 6. Per the germline V gene, CDR1 is SGHTA and CDR2 is FQGNSA.

Concerning this clonotype: At one of its ends the junction is not consistent with the germline gene, which may arise from a read error. The rearrangement uses TRBV7-9 and TRBJ2-3, with TRBD2 matching over 11 bases. CDR3 size: 16 residues. The germline V gene has CDR1 SEHNR and CDR2 FQNEAQ (reference sequence). CDR3 protein: CASSASLAGVRDTKYF. The CDR3 bases are TGTGCCAGCAGCGCCTCACTAGCGGGGGTCAGGGATACGAAGTATTTT.

This clonotype was picked up a small number of times. This chain connects TRBV7-2 to TRBJ2-7; D is unclear. This CDR3 has 16 amino acids. V lost 3 bases, J lost 1 base, and 16 bases lay in between. CDR1 SGHTA and CDR2 FQGNSA come from the germline V gene. CDR3 residues: CASSFYRRRRSYEQYF. The CDR3 coding sequence is TGTGCCAGCAGCTTCTACCGGAGACGGCGATCCTACGAGCAGTACTTC.

CDR3 nucleotides: TGTGCCAGCAGTTACCCAGACGTCTACAATGAGCAGTTCTTC. It translates to CASSYPDVYNEQFF. V usage is TRBV6-2 or TRBV6-3 and J usage is TRBJ2-1; D gene unclear. The germline gives CDR1 MNHEY, CDR2 SVGEGT. This CDR3 has 14 residues. Trimming stripped 2 bases from V and 3 bases from J, with 8 bases between.

The chain employs TRBV10-3 and TRBJ1-6; D is unresolved. Trimming pared 8 bases from V and 0 bases from J, leaving 5 bases between. CDR3 length: 13 amino acids. Germline CDR1 ENHRY, CDR2 SYGVKD. The CDR3 nucleotides are TGTGCCATCGCCGGCTCCTATAATTCACCCCTCCACTTT. It encodes CAIAGSYNSPLHF.

This clonotype was counted at least ten times. This sequence joins TRBV15 and TRBJ2-7; D gene uncertain. Germline lookup yields CDR1 LNHNV and CDR2 YYDKDF (reference sequence). Deletions cut 0 bases from V and 1 base from J, with 10 bases between. CDR3 length: 15 residues. The CDR3 nucleotides read TGTGCCACCAGCAGAGATTCCAGGCGGTCCTACGAGCAGTACGTC. Amino acids: CATSRDSRRSYEQYV.

This clonotype was detected ten times or more. The gene calls are TRBV6-5 and TRBJ2-2; a possible D gene is TRBD2 (6 bases). Germline CDR1 and CDR2: MNHEY and SVGAGI. Trimming left V 5 bases short and J 0 bases short, with 13 bases between. The CDR3 has 16 amino acids. The CDR3 loop reads CASSLEPGANTGELFF. The CDR3, as DNA: TGTGCCAGCAGTCTCGAACCGGGGGCGAACACCGGGGAGCTGTTTTTT.

This clonotype was counted many times. The V call is TRBV6-1, the J call TRBJ2-1; 7 bases match TRBD2. Germline V CDR1 and CDR2: MNHNS, SASEGT. V dropped 2 bases and J dropped 4; count of bases not matched to a gene: 5. This CDR3 spans 15 amino acids. The CDR3 bases are TGTGCCAGCAGTGAACCGGGAGGAATTTACAATGAGCAGTTCTTC. It yields the protein CASSEPGGIYNEQFF.

The table lists this clonotype with a few counts. V is TRBV19 and J is TRBJ2-1, with D hard to call. This CDR3 is built from 13 residues. Trimming pared 3 bases from V and 4 bases from J, leaving 7 bases between. CDR1 is LNHDA, CDR2 SQIVND, per germline (reference sequence). The CDR3, as DNA: TGTGCCAGTAGTATTGGGAAGTACAATGAGCAGTTCTTC. This codes for CASSIGKYNEQFF.

About this clonotype itself: A much larger clone lies one base from this, so it may be a read error. V is TRBV7-2 and J is TRBJ2-3; 13 bases line up with TRBD2. The CDR3 extends over 16 amino acids. CDR1 and CDR2 (germline): SGHTA, FQGNSA. The CDR3 DNA reads TGTGCCAGCCGGACTAGCGGGGGTTTTAGCACAGATGCGCAGTATTTT. As protein: CASRTSGGFSTDAQYF.

This clonotype was seen ten or more times. The gene calls are TRBV7-2 and TRBJ2-5; D call uncertain. V shed 5 bases and J shed 4 bases, with 8 bases lying between them. The CDR3 is made up of 12 amino acids. Germline V CDR1 and CDR2: SGHTA, FQGNSA. CDR3 region: CASSTSAETQYF. The CDR3 DNA reads TGTGCCAGCAGCACTTCCGCAGAGACCCAGTACTTC.